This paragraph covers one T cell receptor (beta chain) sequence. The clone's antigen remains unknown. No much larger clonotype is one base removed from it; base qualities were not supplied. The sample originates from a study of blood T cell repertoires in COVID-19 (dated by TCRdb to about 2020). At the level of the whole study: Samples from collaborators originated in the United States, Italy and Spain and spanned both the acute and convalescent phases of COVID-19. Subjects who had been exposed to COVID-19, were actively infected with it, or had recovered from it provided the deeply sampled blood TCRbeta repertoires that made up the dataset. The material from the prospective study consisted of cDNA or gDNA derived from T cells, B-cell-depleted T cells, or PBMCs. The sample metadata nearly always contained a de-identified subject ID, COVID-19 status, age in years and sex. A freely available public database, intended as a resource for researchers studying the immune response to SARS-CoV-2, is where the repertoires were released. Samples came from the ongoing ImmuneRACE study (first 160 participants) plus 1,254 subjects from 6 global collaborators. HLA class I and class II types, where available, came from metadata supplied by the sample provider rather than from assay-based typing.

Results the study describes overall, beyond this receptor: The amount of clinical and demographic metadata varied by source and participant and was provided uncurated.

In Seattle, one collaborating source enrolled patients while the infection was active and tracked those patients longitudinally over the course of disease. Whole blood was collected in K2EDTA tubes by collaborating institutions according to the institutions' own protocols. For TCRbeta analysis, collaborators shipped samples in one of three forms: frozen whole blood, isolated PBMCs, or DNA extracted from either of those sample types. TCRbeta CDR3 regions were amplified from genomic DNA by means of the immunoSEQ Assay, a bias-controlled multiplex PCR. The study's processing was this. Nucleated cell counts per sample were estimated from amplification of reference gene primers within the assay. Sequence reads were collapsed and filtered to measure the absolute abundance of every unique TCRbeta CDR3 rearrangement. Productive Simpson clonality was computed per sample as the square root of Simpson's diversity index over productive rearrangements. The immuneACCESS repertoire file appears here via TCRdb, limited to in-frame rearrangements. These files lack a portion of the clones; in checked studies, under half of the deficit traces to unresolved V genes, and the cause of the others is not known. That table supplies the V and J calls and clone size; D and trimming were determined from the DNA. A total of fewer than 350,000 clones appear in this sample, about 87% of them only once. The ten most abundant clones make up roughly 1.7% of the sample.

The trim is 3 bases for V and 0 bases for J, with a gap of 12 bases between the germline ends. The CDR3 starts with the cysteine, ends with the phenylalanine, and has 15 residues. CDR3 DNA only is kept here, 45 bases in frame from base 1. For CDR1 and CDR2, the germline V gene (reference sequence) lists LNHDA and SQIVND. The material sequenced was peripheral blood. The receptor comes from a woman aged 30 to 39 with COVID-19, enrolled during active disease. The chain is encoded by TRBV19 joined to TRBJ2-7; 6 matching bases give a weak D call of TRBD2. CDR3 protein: CASSISPGLSYEQYF. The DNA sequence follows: TGTGCCAGTAGTATTTCACCGGGACTCTCCTACGAGCAGTACTTC.